This TCR beta chain was recorded in a study of blood T cells in healthy people across ages. Study results and caveats: Those diversity estimates obtained from one million T cells were thought to be underestimates.

V lost 5 bases and J lost 7; bases outside the gene matches: 10. Germline-derived CDR1 and CDR2 are DFQATT and SNEGSKA (reference sequence). CDR3 length: 15 residues. This clonotype was seen a few times. Its antigen remains unknown. Each sample had at least 6.5 million PBMCs isolated. Primed by a sample-barcoded 5' primer and a J-beta primer mix, a second PCR proceeded for about 6 to 12 cycles. TCRdb fed the 5' RACE reads into MiXCR, producing one record per CDR3 protein. The sample yields about 640,000 distinct CDR3 sequences, around 43% seen once. The rearrangement joins TRBV20-1 to TRBJ2-2; 10 positions match TRBD2. The sequence was collected from a man at least 80 years old in good health. The specimen was blood. CDR3 region: CSAGGLAGVRGELFF. The CDR3 DNA sequence: TGCAGTGCTGGGGGGCTAGCGGGAGTCCGCGGGGAGCTGTTTTTT.